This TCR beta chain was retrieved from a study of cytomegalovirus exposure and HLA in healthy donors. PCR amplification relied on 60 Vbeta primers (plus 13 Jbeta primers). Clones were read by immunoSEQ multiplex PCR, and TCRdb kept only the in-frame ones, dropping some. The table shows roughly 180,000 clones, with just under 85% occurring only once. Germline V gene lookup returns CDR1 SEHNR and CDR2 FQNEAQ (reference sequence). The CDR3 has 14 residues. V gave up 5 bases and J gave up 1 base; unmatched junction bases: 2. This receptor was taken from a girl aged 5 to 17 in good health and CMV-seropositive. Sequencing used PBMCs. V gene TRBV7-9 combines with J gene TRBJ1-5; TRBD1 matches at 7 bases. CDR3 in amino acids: CASSVQGSNQPQHF. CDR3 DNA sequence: TGTGCCAGCAGCGTACAGGGGAGCAATCAGCCCCAGCATTTT.